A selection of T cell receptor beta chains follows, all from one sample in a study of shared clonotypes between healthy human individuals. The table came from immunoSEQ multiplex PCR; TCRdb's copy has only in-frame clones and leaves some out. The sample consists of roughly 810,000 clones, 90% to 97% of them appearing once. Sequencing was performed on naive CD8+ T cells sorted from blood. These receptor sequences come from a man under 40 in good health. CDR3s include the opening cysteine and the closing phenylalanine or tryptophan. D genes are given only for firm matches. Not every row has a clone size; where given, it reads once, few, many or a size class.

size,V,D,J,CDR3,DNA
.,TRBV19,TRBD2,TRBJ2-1,CASSISSGTPNEQFF,TGTGCCAGTAGTATAAGTAGCGGGACCCCCAATGAGCAGTTCTTC
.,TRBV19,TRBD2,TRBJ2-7,CASSPWTSGGREQYF,TGTGCCAGTAGTCCTTGGACTAGCGGGGGCAGGGAGCAGTACTTC
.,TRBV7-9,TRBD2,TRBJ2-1,CASRGWSRGDEQFF,TGTGCCAGCCGAGGATGGTCCCGGGGGGATGAGCAGTTCTTC
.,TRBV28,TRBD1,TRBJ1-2,CASNIRDSYGYTF,TGTGCCAGCAACATCCGGGACAGCTATGGCTACACCTTC
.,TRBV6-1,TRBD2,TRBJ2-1,CASVAGVLGYNEQFF,TGTGCCAGCGTAGCGGGAGTGTTAGGATACAATGAGCAGTTCTTC
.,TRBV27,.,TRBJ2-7,CASSPSDGDEQYF,TGTGCCAGCAGTCCCTCGGACGGGGACGAGCAGTACTTC
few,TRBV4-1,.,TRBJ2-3,CASSQVPGVSTDTQYF,TGCGCCAGCAGCCAAGTACCAGGGGTAAGCACAGATACGCAGTATTTT
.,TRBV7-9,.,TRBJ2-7,CASSRNYEQYF,TGTGCCAGCAGCCGGAACTACGAGCAGTACTTC
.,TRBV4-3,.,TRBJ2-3,CASSQDWRPDTQYF,TGCGCCAGCAGCCAAGATTGGAGACCAGATACGCAGTATTTT
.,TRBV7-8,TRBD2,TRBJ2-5,CASRPAGGLAATQYF,TGTGCCAGCAGGCCTGCTGGGGGACTAGCGGCCACCCAGTACTTC
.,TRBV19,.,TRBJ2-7,CASSIGFTKYEQYF,TGTGCCAGTAGTATTGGGTTTACTAAGTACGAGCAGTACTTC
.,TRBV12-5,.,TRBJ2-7,CASGFDGIRGYEQYF,TGTGCTAGTGGTTTCGACGGCATTAGGGGTTACGAGCAGTACTTC
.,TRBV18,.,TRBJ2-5,CASSPGLLQETQYF,TGTGCCAGCTCACCCGGACTTCTCCAAGAGACCCAGTACTTC
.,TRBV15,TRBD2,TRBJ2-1,CATSRDRRERSNEQFF,TGTGCCACCAGCAGAGATAGGCGGGAGAGGTCCAATGAGCAGTTCTTC
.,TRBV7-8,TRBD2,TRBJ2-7,CASSLLAPATSGYEQYF,TGTGCCAGCAGCTTATTGGCGCCCGCGACTAGCGGCTACGAGCAGTACTTC
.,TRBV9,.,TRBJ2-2,CASSVELAPRPNTGELFF,TGTGCCAGCAGCGTAGAGCTTGCCCCTCGTCCGAACACCGGGGAGCTGTTTTTT
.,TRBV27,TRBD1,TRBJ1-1,CASSLGEGAVNTEAFF,TGTGCCAGCAGTTTAGGAGAGGGGGCGGTGAACACTGAAGCTTTCTTT
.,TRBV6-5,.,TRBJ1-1,CASSYSFTGDTEAFF,TGTGCCAGCAGTTACTCGTTCACGGGGGACACTGAAGCTTTCTTT
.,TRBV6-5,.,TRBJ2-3,CASSYSDTVKDTQYF,TGTGCCAGCAGTTACTCGGACACCGTTAAAGATACGCAGTATTTT
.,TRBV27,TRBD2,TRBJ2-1,CASSFRGDNYNEQFF,TGTGCCAGCAGTTTTCGGGGGGATAACTACAATGAGCAGTTCTTC
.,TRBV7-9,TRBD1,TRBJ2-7,CASSYTGVSLSYEQYF,TGTGCCAGCAGCTACACAGGGGTCTCGTTGTCCTACGAGCAGTACTTC
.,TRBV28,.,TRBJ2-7,CASSFGLGYEQYF,TGTGCCAGCAGTTTCGGGCTGGGGTACGAGCAGTACTTC
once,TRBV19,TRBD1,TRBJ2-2,CASSIDLLQGQGNTGELFF,TGTGCCAGTAGTATAGATCTACTCCAGGGACAGGGGAACACCGGGGAGCTGTTTTTT
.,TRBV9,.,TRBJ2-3,CASSVGLGPDTQYF,TGTGCCAGCAGCGTAGGGTTAGGTCCAGATACGCAGTATTTT
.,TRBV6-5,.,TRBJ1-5,CASSYSGEGWPQHF,TGTGCCAGCAGTTACTCGGGCGAGGGTTGGCCCCAGCATTTT
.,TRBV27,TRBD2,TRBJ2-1,CATKEPGLVLNEQFF,TGTGCCACCAAAGAACCCGGACTAGTCCTCAATGAGCAGTTCTTC
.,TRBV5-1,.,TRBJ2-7,CASSVDLGTYEQYF,TGCGCCAGCAGCGTCGATCTGGGGACCTACGAGCAGTACTTC
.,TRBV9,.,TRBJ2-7,CASSPREWSSYEQYF,TGTGCCAGCAGCCCCCGGGAGTGGAGCTCCTACGAGCAGTACTTC
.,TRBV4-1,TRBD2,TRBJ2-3,CASSQTSRNTDTQYF,TGCGCCAGCAGCCAGACTAGCCGAAACACAGATACGCAGTATTTT
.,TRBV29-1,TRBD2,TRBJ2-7,CSVLAGLGYEQYF,TGCAGCGTACTAGCGGGATTAGGCTACGAGCAGTACTTC
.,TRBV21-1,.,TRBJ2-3,CASSKRGVPDTQYF,TGTGCCAGCAGCAAGCGAGGCGTTCCAGATACGCAGTATTTT
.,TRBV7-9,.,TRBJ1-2,CASSLGDRINYGYTF,TGTGCCAGCAGCTTGGGTGACAGGATCAACTATGGCTACACCTTC
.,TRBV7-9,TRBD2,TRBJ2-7,CASSSTGTSASYEQYF,TGTGCCAGCAGCTCAACCGGGACTAGCGCCTCCTACGAGCAGTACTTC
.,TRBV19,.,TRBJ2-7,CASSPRDTIYEQYF,TGTGCCAGTAGCCCCCGGGACACCATCTACGAGCAGTACTTC
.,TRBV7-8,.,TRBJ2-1,CASSLSVVKKPLNEQFF,TGTGCCAGCAGCTTATCTGTCGTCAAGAAGCCCCTCAATGAGCAGTTCTTC
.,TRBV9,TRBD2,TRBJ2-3,CASSVPGGPADTQYF,TGTGCCAGCAGCGTTCCGGGAGGGCCTGCAGATACGCAGTATTTT
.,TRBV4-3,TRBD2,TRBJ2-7,CASSITPGGDEQYF,TGCGCCAGCAGCATTACCCCCGGGGGGGACGAGCAGTACTTC
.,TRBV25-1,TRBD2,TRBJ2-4,CASSEWASGNIQYF,TGTGCCAGCAGTGAATGGGCTAGCGGGAACATTCAGTACTTC
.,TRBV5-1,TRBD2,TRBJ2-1,CASSLDPPGLAVEGNEQFF,TGCGCCAGCAGCCTGGACCCGCCGGGACTAGCGGTCGAGGGGAATGAGCAGTTCTTC
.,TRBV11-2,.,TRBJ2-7,CASSLNPEFVYEQYF,TGTGCCAGCAGCTTAAATCCGGAGTTTGTCTACGAGCAGTACTTC
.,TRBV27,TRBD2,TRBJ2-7,CASSTQREAAPEQYF,TGTGCCAGCAGTACCCAGCGGGAGGCGGCCCCCGAGCAGTACTTC
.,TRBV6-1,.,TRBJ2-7,CASTVDPYEQYF,TGTGCCAGTACTGTCGACCCCTACGAGCAGTACTTC
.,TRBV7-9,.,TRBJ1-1,CASSPRGSEAFF,TGTGCCAGCAGTCCACGGGGCTCTGAAGCTTTCTTT
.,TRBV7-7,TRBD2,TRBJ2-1,CASSPGLGNEQFF,TGTGCCAGCAGCCCGGGACTAGGGAATGAGCAGTTCTTC
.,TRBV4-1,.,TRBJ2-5,CASSQEHSLETQYF,TGCGCCAGCAGCCAAGAGCACAGTTTAGAGACCCAGTACTTC
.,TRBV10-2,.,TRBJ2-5,CASSEWSGDGQTQYF,TGCGCCAGCAGTGAGTGGTCCGGGGACGGACAGACCCAGTACTTC
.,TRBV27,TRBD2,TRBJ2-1,CASSPRTSYNEQFF,TGTGCCAGCAGTCCCCGGACTAGTTATAATGAGCAGTTCTTC
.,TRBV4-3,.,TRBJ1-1,CASSQVQGGNTEAFF,TGCGCCAGCAGCCAAGTACAGGGAGGTAACACTGAAGCTTTCTTT
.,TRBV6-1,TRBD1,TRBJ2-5,CASSSGQQETQYF,TGTGCCAGCAGCTCGGGACAGCAAGAGACCCAGTACTTC
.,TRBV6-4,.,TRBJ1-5,CASSVGGTGVYSNQPQHF,TGTGCCAGCAGTGTAGGGGGGACGGGGGTTTATAGCAATCAGCCCCAGCATTTT
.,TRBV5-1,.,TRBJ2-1,CASSLAEGLRGVEQFF,TGCGCCAGCAGCTTGGCCGAGGGCCTCAGGGGCGTTGAGCAGTTCTTC
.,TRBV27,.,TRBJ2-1,CASSPIGSDDEQFF,TGTGCCAGCAGTCCCATCGGGAGTGACGATGAGCAGTTCTTC
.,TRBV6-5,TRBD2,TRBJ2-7,CASSYGLGTYEQYF,TGTGCCAGCAGTTACGGACTAGGCACCTACGAGCAGTACTTC